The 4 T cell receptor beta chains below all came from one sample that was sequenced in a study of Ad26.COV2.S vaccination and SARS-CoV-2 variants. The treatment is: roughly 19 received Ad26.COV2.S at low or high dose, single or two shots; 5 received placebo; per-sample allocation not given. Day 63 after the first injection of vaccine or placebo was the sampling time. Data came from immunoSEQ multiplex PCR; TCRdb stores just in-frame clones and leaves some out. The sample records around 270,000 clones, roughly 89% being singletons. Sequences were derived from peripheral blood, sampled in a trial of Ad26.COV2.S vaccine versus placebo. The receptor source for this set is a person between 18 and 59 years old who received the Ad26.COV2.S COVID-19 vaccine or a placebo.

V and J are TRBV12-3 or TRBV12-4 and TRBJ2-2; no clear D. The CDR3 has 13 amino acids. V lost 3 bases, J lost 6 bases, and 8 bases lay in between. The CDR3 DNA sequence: TGTGCCAGCAGTTTTTCCCCCGCCGGGGAGCTGTTTTTT. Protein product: CASSFSPAGELFF.

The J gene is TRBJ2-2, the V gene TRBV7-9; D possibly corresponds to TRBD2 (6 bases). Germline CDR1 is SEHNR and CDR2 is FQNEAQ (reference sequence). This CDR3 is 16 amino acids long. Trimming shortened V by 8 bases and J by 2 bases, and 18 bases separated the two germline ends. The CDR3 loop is CASSYGGAINTGELFF. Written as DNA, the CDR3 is TGTGCCAGCTCCTACGGCGGGGCGATTAACACCGGGGAGCTGTTTTTT.

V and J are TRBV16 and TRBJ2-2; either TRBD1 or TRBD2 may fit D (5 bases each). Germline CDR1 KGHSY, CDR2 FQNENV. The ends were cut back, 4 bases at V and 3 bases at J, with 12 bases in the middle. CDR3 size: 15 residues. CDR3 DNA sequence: TGTGCCAGCAGCCTCCGTGGGGGTTACACCGGGGAGCTGTTTTTT. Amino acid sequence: CASSLRGGYTGELFF. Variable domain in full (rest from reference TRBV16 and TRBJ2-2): GEEVAQTPKHLVRGEGQKAKLYCAPIKGHSYVFWYQQVLKNEFKFLISFQNENVFDETGMPKERFSAKCLPNSPCSLEIQATKLEDSAVYFCASSLRGGYTGELFFGEGSRLTVL.

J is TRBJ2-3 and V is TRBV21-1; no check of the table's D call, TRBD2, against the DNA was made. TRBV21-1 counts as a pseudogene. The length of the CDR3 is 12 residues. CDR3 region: CASITSTDTQYF. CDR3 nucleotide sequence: TGTGCTAGCATTACTTCGACAGATACGCAGTATTTT.